A single sample is the source of the 5 T cell receptor beta chains below, sequenced in a study of blood T cell repertoires in COVID-19. Assay used: immunoSEQ multiplex PCR; TCRdb lists only in-frame clones, some missing. The sample contains 100,000 to 150,000 clones, approximately 80% of which appear only once. Sequences were obtained from peripheral blood. All receptors derive from a human donor in a cohort sampled during active COVID-19.

This clone was found once. The chain couples TRBV5-1 to TRBJ1-1; 10 bases agree with TRBD1. The germline gives CDR1 SGHRS, CDR2 YFSETQ. The CDR3 covers 18 residues. With V trimmed by 4 bases and J by 3 bases, 15 bases remained unmatched. The CDR3 DNA reads TGCGCCAGCAGCGCATCAATCGGACAGGGGGAATGGCACACTGAAGCTTTCTTT. Translated: CASSASIGQGEWHTEAFF.

The rearrangement joins TRBV28 to TRBJ2-6; perhaps TRBD2 as D (6 bases). The CDR3 is made up of 15 amino acids. Germline V lookup: CDR1 MDHEN, CDR2 SYDVKM. With 3 bases removed from V and 4 bases from J, the gap between germline ends came to 10 bases. CDR3: CASSFGTSGANVLTF. The CDR3 DNA reads TGTGCCAGCAGTTTCGGGACTTCCGGGGCCAACGTCCTGACTTTC.

CDR3 region: CASFAPSKTEAFF. CDR3 in DNA: TGTGCCAGCTTCGCCCCGAGCAAAACTGAAGCTTTCTTT. V is TRBV9 and J is TRBJ1-1; D unresolved. The CDR3 is 13 amino acids. CDR1 SGDLS and CDR2 YYNGEE come from the germline V gene. Trimming removed 7 bases at V and 5 bases at J, with 15 bases between.

The chain recombines TRBV5-4 with TRBJ2-7, with 11 bases matching TRBD2. Trimming at V came to 4 bases and at J to 3 bases, leaving 12 bases not matched to a gene. CDR3 size: 17 residues. Germline CDR1 SGHNT, CDR2 YYREEE (reference sequence). CDR3 nucleotide sequence: TGTGCCAGCAGCCCACTAGCGGGAGCCTCCTCCCACTACGAGCAGTACTTC. It yields the protein CASSPLAGASSHYEQYF. Full variable domain (rest looked up from reference TRBV5-4 and TRBJ2-7): ETGVTQSPTHLIKTRGQQVTLRCSSQSGHNTVSWYQQALGQGPQFIFQYYREEENGRGNFPPRFSGLQFPNYSSELNVNALELDDSALYLCASSPLAGASSHYEQYFGPGTRLTVT.

The chain employs TRBV30 and TRBJ1-5; D is perhaps TRBD1 (5 bases). V shed 5 bases and J shed 7 bases, with 18 bases lying between them. Per germline, CDR1 GTSNPN and CDR2 SVGIG (reference sequence). The CDR3 sequence is 14 residues long. The DNA of the CDR3 is TGTGCCTGGTCAGCCGGGGGAGGTAACCAGCCCCAGCATTTT. This translates into CAWSAGGGNQPQHF.